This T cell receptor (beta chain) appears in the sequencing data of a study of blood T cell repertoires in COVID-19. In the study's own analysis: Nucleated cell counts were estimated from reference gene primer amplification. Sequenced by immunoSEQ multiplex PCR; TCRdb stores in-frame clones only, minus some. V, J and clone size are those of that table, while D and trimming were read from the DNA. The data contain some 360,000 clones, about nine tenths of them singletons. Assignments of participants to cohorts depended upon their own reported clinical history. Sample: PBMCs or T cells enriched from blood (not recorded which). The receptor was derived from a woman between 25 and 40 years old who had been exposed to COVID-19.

Here the CDR3 reads CASTSSQNGTSDSTDTQYF. The CDR3 DNA sequence: TGTGCCAGCACCTCGTCACAAAACGGGACAAGCGATAGCACAGATACGCAGTATTTT. The gene calls are TRBV21-1 and TRBJ2-3; the table's D call of TRBD1 was not tested on the DNA. TRBV21-1 is listed as a pseudogene. This CDR3 spans 19 amino acids.